Below, 23 T cell receptor beta chains from the same sample are listed, as sequenced in a study of OX40 agonist ivuxolimab in advanced cancers. TCRdb keeps only in-frame clones here, not all; method: immunoSEQ multiplex PCR. The sample holds 20,000 or so clones, 60% to 80% seen once. The specimen was CD4+ or CD8+ T cells sorted from blood, collected in a trial of the OX40 agonist ivuxolimab. The receptors were sampled from an adult with an advanced solid tumor such as melanoma, head and neck, liver or kidney cancer.

The V gene is TRBV6-5, the J gene TRBJ2-7; D gene unclear. This CDR3 comprises 12 residues. The V and J ends lost 6 bases and 1 base respectively, with 7 bases between them. Germline V gives CDR1 MNHEY, CDR2 SVGAGI. CDR3 region: CASRDGSYEQYF. CDR3 DNA sequence: TGTGCCAGCAGGGACGGATCCTACGAGCAGTACTTC.

The chain carries TRBV7-2 and TRBJ2-7; D uncertain. Germline-derived CDR1 and CDR2 are SGHTA and FQGNSA. CDR3 length: 14 amino acids. The V gene lost 6 bases and the J gene lost 5 bases, with 17 bases spanning the gap. This CDR3 is CASSFRAANNEQYF. CDR3 coding DNA: TGTGCCAGCAGTTTTCGGGCCGCTAATAACGAGCAGTACTTC.

This clone turned up a few times. CDR3 sequence (DNA): TGTGCCAGCAGTTTTGCCGATAGCTCCTACGAGCAGTACTTC. Amino acid sequence: CASSFADSSYEQYF. The chain carries TRBV27 and TRBJ2-7; D unresolved. The ends were cut back, 3 bases at V and 0 bases at J, with 9 bases in the middle. The length of the CDR3 is 14 residues. The germline CDR1 and CDR2 sequences are MNHEY and SMNVEV (reference sequence).

This chain joins TRBV9 and TRBJ2-3, with D uncertain. The V gene lost 6 bases and the J gene lost 0 bases, with 11 bases spanning the gap. Germline-derived CDR1 and CDR2 are SGDLS and YYNGEE. This CDR3 is built from 14 residues. CDR3 sequence: CASTSDGSTDTQYF. In nucleotides, the CDR3 is TGTGCCAGCACCTCGGACGGTAGCACAGATACGCAGTATTTT.

CDR3 DNA: TGTGCCAGCAGCTTGGCGGGATCTCAGCCCCAGCATTTT. It specifies CASSLAGSQPQHF. This chain uses TRBV5-6 with TRBJ1-5; D is undetermined. The ends were cut back, 0 bases at V and 6 bases at J, with 7 bases in the middle. The germline CDR1 and CDR2 sequences are SGHDT and YYEEEE. The CDR3 consists of 13 residues.

The chain carries TRBV13 and TRBJ1-2, with 7 bases identical to TRBD1. CDR1 and CDR2 (germline): PRHDT, FYEKMQ (reference sequence). CDR3 length: 13 residues. Trimming at V came to 5 bases and at J to 2 bases, leaving 2 bases not matched to a gene. The CDR3 loop reads CASSEGANYGYTF. CDR3 DNA: TGTGCCAGCAGCGAGGGGGCGAACTATGGCTACACCTTC. The complete variable domain, with remaining parts taken from reference TRBV13 and TRBJ1-2, reads AAGVIQSPRHLIKEKRETATLKCYPIPRHDTVYWYQQGPGQDPQFLISFYEKMQSDKGSIPDRFSAQQFSDYHSELNMSSLELGDSALYFCASSEGANYGYTFGSGTRLTVV.

The chain is built from TRBV5-1 and TRBJ2-2; TRBD1 aligns across 10 bases. CDR1 SGHRS and CDR2 YFSETQ come from the germline V gene. Trimming cost V 3 bases and J 5 bases; bases outside gene matches: 1. This CDR3 comprises 14 residues. DNA of the CDR3: TGCGCCAGCAGCTGGACAGGGGGTACCGGGGAGCTGTTTTTT. Protein: CASSWTGGTGELFF.

The genes are TRBV7-9 and TRBJ1-2, with D possibly matching TRBD1 (6 bases). The germline CDR1 and CDR2 sequences are SEHNR and FQNEAQ (reference sequence). Trimming left V 6 bases short and J 2 bases short, with 13 bases between. The CDR3 sequence is 14 residues long. CDR3 in amino acids: CASRLTTGNYGYTF. The CDR3 nucleotides read TGTGCCAGCAGATTGACTACAGGGAACTATGGCTACACCTTC.

The chain is built from TRBV7-6 and TRBJ1-1, with 8 bases fitting TRBD1. J lost 4 bases, V lost 4 bases, and 5 bases had no gene match. Germline V lookup: CDR1 SGHVS, CDR2 FNYEAQ. The CDR3 spans 14 residues. CDR3 sequence (DNA): TGTGCCAGCAGCTCAAACAGGGGGTTCACTGAAGCTTTCTTT. This gives the protein CASSSNRGFTEAFF.

V is TRBV6-6 and J is TRBJ2-7, with D unresolved. V was pared by 5 bases and J by 3 bases, with 11 bases between. Germline V gene lookup returns CDR1 MNHNY and CDR2 SVGAGI (reference sequence). CDR3 length: 13 amino acids. In DNA form, the CDR3 reads TGTGCCAGCAGTGCGCTGACTGGCTACGAGCAGTACTTC. Translating gives CASSALTGYEQYF.

The chain has TRBV11-2 and TRBJ1-2, with D maybe TRBD1 (5 bases). The V and J ends lost 1 base and 4 bases respectively, with 16 bases between them. The CDR3 loop spans 16 amino acids. Germline V gives CDR1 SGHAT, CDR2 FQNNGV. For the CDR3, the DNA is TGTGCCAGCAGCTTAGGGGTTTCGGGGGGAAGCTATGGCTACACCTTC. Translated, it gives CASSLGVSGGSYGYTF.

The sample holds one count of this clone. This chain joins TRBV27 and TRBJ2-5, with 14 bases fitting TRBD2. The CDR3 totals 14 residues. The ends lost 8 bases at V and 5 bases at J; junction bases unmatched: 4. CDR1 and CDR2 (germline): MNHEY, SMNVEV (reference sequence). The CDR3 DNA sequence: TGTGCCAGCGGGACTAGCGGGAGTTCCGAGACCCAGTACTTC. Encoded protein: CASGTSGSSETQYF.

In this sample, this clone turned up a few times. V gene TRBV9 combines with J gene TRBJ1-2; D remains ambiguous. Germline V gene data show CDR1 as SGDLS and CDR2 as YYNGEE. The CDR3 extends over 15 amino acids. V was clipped by 3 bases and J by 4 bases, with 16 bases between them. CDR3 DNA sequence: TGTGCCAGCAGCGCCCCAGAGGCAGTTGGCTATGGCTACACCTTC. Protein product: CASSAPEAVGYGYTF. Supplemented by reference TRBV9 and TRBJ1-2, the full variable domain reads DSGVTQTPKHLITATGQRVTLRCSPRSGDLSVYWYQQSLDQGLQFLIQYYNGEERAKGNILERFSAQQFPDLHSELNLSSLELGDSALYFCASSAPEAVGYGYTFGSGTRLTVV.

This clone was recorded a few times. This rearrangement joins TRBV19 to TRBJ2-7; 8 nucleotides agree with TRBD1. CDR1 and CDR2 (germline): LNHDA, SQIVND (reference sequence). The J segment lost 0 bases and the V segment lost 1 base, leaving 5 bases of the junction unmatched. The CDR3 runs to 16 residues. CDR3 loop: CASSIGGTGVSYEQYF. CDR3 bases: TGTGCCAGTAGTATAGGGGGGACAGGTGTCTCCTACGAGCAGTACTTC.

V gene TRBV4-3 combines with J gene TRBJ2-1; 7 nucleotides align to TRBD1. This CDR3 contains 14 residues. V shed 3 bases and J 6 bases; nucleotides not matched to a gene: 5. Germline CDR1 is LGHNA and CDR2 is YSLEER. The CDR3 region is CASSHTTGANEQFF. In DNA form, the CDR3 reads TGCGCCAGCAGCCACACAACAGGGGCCAATGAGCAGTTCTTC.

In this sample, this clone turned up once. The chain joins TRBV28 to TRBJ2-1; no definite D call. CDR1 and CDR2 from the germline V gene are MDHEN and SYDVKM. This CDR3 comprises 12 residues. V dropped 1 base and J dropped 9 bases, with 7 bases sitting between them. CDR3 amino acids: CASSLSPPEQFF. As DNA, the CDR3 is TGTGCCAGCAGTTTATCACCTCCTGAGCAGTTCTTC.

This rearrangement joins TRBV6-5 to TRBJ1-1, with D tentatively TRBD1 (6 bases). Germline V CDR1 and CDR2: MNHEY, SVGAGI. V was trimmed by 7 bases and J by 3 bases, leaving 12 bases between them. The CDR3 length is 13 residues. The chain's CDR3 is CASKGTSYTEAFF. In nucleotides, the CDR3 is TGTGCCAGCAAAGGGACATCCTACACTGAAGCTTTCTTT.

The chain is built from TRBV25-1 and TRBJ1-1; the D gene is possibly TRBD1 (6 bases). Trimming removed 0 bases at V and 1 base at J, with 9 bases between. CDR1 and CDR2 from the germline V gene are MGHDK and SYGVNS. The CDR3 has 15 residues. CDR3 coding DNA: TGTGCCAGCAGTGAATATAGGGGGGAGAACACTGAAGCTTTCTTT. Its translation: CASSEYRGENTEAFF.

The chain carries TRBV5-6 and TRBJ1-2, with D hard to call. V was pared by 0 bases and J by 4 bases, with 13 bases between. Germline V gene lookup returns CDR1 SGHDT and CDR2 YYEEEE. The CDR3 loop spans 15 amino acids. The CDR3: CASSLEVKGGYGYTF. Written as DNA, the CDR3 is TGTGCCAGCAGCTTGGAGGTTAAGGGTGGCTATGGCTACACCTTC.

This rearrangement joins TRBV7-2 to TRBJ1-4; 7 bases are shared with TRBD1. CDR3 length: 18 amino acids. V shed 2 bases and J 6 bases; nucleotides not matched to a gene: 15. Germline V gene sequence: CDR1 SGHTA, CDR2 FQGNSA. DNA of the CDR3: TGTGCCAGCAGCTTATACGCTAGACAGGGCTCGGAAGATGAAAAACTGTTTTTT. The encoded protein is CASSLYARQGSEDEKLFF.

This clone was found a few times. V usage is TRBV19 and J usage is TRBJ2-7; tentatively, D is TRBD1 or TRBD2 (5 bases each). V gave up 5 bases and J gave up 3 bases, with 11 bases separating them. This CDR3 comprises 13 residues. Germline V gives CDR1 LNHDA, CDR2 SQIVND (reference sequence). As DNA, the CDR3 is TGTGCCAGTAGTCCGAATGGGGGCTACGAGCAGTACTTC. This codes for CASSPNGGYEQYF.

The genes are TRBV15 and TRBJ2-1, with 7 bases aligning to TRBD1. The CDR3 runs 14 residues. CDR1 and CDR2 (germline): LNHNV, YYDKDF (reference sequence). The J segment lost 6 bases and the V segment lost 5 bases, leaving 7 bases of the junction unmatched. The CDR3 is CATSSRGQVNEQFF. In DNA form, the CDR3 reads TGTGCCACCAGCTCCCGTGGACAGGTCAATGAGCAGTTCTTC.

This clone occurred a few times. The gene calls are TRBV28 and TRBJ1-2; 8 positions match TRBD1. CDR1 MDHEN and CDR2 SYDVKM come from the germline V gene. V trimming: 1 base; J trimming: 3 bases; junction bases outside the gene matches: 4. The CDR3 contains 15 residues. In DNA form, the CDR3 reads TGTGCCAGCAGTTTATCCCTGGACAGGGACTATGGCTACACCTTC. It translates to CASSLSLDRDYGYTF.